These T cell receptor beta chains were read from a single sample in a study of shared clonotypes between healthy human individuals. The data were produced by immunoSEQ multiplex PCR, yet TCRdb's version contains in-frame clones alone and is incomplete. The sample consists of some 1,900,000 clones, about 94% of them appearing once. The sample comprised naive CD8+ T cells sorted from blood. The receptor source for this set is a man aged 18 to 30 in good health. Both conserved end residues are part of each CDR3.

TRBJ2-1 TRBV7-9 CASSMGTNEQFF
TRBJ1-4 TRBV7-9 CASSLSPGGSNEKLFF
TRBJ1-3 TRBV5-6 CASSYQGYGNTIYF
TRBJ1-5 TRBV2 CASSEMDQITDSNQPQHF
TRBJ2-7 TRBV19 CASSIETYYEQYF
TRBJ2-7 TRBV16 CASSQSGSYEQYF
TRBJ1-6 TRBV6-5 CASSSRAYNSPLHF
TRBJ2-7 TRBV5-1 CASSLLDGSSYEQYF
TRBJ2-3 TRBV30 CAWSPALTDTQYF
TRBJ1-4 TRBV7-9 CASSPLGTGRYEKLFF
TRBJ2-3 TRBV4-1 CASSLKLWSLNQDTQYF
TRBJ2-7 TRBV27 CASSPQPNRDHEQYF
TRBJ2-5 TRBV15 CATSRDKGQVETQYF
TRBJ1-1 TRBV2 CASSEVPGYTEAFF
TRBJ2-2 TRBV29-1 CSVEVSTGELFF
TRBJ1-2 TRBV5-4 CASSLAADYGYTF
TRBJ2-1 TRBV27 CASSLRDHYNEQFF
TRBJ1-6 TRBV5-6 CASSSLTDYSPLHF
TRBJ2-3 TRBV27 CASSPSWDSVTDTQYF
TRBJ2-7 TRBV5-1 CASSWTTRMGEQYF
TRBJ1-1 TRBV9 CASSAGLNTEAFF
TRBJ2-7 TRBV6-1 CASSEDGTGVYEQYF
TRBJ2-1 TRBV2 CASSDLSPDNEQFF